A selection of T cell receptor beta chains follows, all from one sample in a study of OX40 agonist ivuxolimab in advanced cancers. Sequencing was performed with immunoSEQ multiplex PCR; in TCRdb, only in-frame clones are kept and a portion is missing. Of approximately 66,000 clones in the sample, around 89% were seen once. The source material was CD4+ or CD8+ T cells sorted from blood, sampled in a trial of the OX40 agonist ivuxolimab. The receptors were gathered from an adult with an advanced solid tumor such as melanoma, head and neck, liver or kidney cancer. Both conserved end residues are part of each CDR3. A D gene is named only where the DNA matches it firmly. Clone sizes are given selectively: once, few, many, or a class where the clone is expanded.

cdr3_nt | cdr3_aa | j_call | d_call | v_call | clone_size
TGTGCCAGCAGTCAGGGACAGATCTATGGCTACACCTTC | CASSQGQIYGYTF | TRBJ1-2 | TRBD1 | TRBV6-6 | -
TGTGCCAGCAGTCAATCTAGCGTCCGCCTAAAGACCCAGTACTTC | CASSQSSVRLKTQYF | TRBJ2-5 | - | TRBV28 | -
TGTGCCAGCAGCAAAGTGGGATATAGCAATCAGCCCCAGCATTTT | CASSKVGYSNQPQHF | TRBJ1-5 | - | TRBV21-1 | -
TGTGCCAGCTCACCTGCTGACATCCTTGCAACTAATGAAAAACTGTTTTTT | CASSPADILATNEKLFF | TRBJ1-4 | - | TRBV18 | -
TGTGCCAGCAGTGTACCGGGATCCTCCTACGAGCAGTACTTC | CASSVPGSSYEQYF | TRBJ2-7 | - | TRBV6-5 | once
TGTGCCAGCAGCCGTGTCGGGGGGGAGACTAATGAAAAACTGTTTTTT | CASSRVGGETNEKLFF | TRBJ1-4 | - | TRBV6-6 | -
TGTGCCAGCAGTTTAGTAGAGCTTGAAGCTTTCTTT | CASSLVELEAFF | TRBJ1-1 | - | TRBV6-1 | -
TGTGCCAGCAGCCTGACAGGGGGCGCGGGTCAGCCCCAGCATTTT | CASSLTGGAGQPQHF | TRBJ1-5 | TRBD1 | TRBV7-6 | -
TGTGCCAGCAGCATGGACAGGGATCAGCCCCAGCATTTT | CASSMDRDQPQHF | TRBJ1-5 | TRBD1 | TRBV13 | few
TGTGCCTGGAGTAGAACGTCCCAAGAGACCCAGTACTTC | CAWSRTSQETQYF | TRBJ2-5 | - | TRBV30 | -
TGTGCCAGCAGCTTAAACAGGGGATACGAGCAGTACTTC | CASSLNRGYEQYF | TRBJ2-7 | TRBD1 | TRBV7-3 | few
TGTGCCAGCAGTGGGGGGGGACGGATTAGCACAGATACGCAGTATTTT | CASSGGGRISTDTQYF | TRBJ2-3 | TRBD2 | TRBV28 | -
TGTGCCAGCAGCTGTTGGGGGACCCTTAGCAATCAGCCCCAGCATTTT | CASSCWGTLSNQPQHF | TRBJ1-5 | - | TRBV5-4 | -
TGCGCCAGCAGTGCAGGGGAGACTGAAGCTTTCTTT | CASSAGETEAFF | TRBJ1-1 | - | TRBV10-2 | -
TGTGCCAGCAGTGAAAACATGAATAGCAATCAGCCCCAGCATTTT | CASSENMNSNQPQHF | TRBJ1-5 | - | TRBV6-1 | -
TGTGCCAGCAGCGTAGGGGGAGGGGCAGGGGCCAAAAACATTCAGTACTTC | CASSVGGGAGAKNIQYF | TRBJ2-4 | TRBD2 | TRBV9 | -
TGTGCCAGTAGCCAGACAGGAGGTAATCAGCCCCAGCATTTT | CASSQTGGNQPQHF | TRBJ1-5 | - | TRBV19 | -
TGTGCCAGCAGCTTGGCGGGTCTAGGTGCGCAGTATTTT | CASSLAGLGAQYF | TRBJ2-3 | - | TRBV5-6 | -
TGCGCCAGCAGCTTATCAGCGAGGGATGAGCAGTTCTTC | CASSLSARDEQFF | TRBJ2-1 | - | TRBV5-1 | -
TGTGCCAGCAGAGATTCTAGCGGGGGGTACAATGAGCAGTTCTTC | CASRDSSGGYNEQFF | TRBJ2-1 | TRBD2 | TRBV2 | -
TGTGCCAGCTCACCAGGGGGGGCCTGGAACACTGAAGCTTTCTTT | CASSPGGAWNTEAFF | TRBJ1-1 | - | TRBV18 | -
TGTGCCAGCTCACAGATCGGTTATGAAAAACTGTTTTTT | CASSQIGYEKLFF | TRBJ1-4 | - | TRBV18 | -
TGTGCCAGTAGTATGGGGGGGACCGAGCAGTTCTTC | CASSMGGTEQFF | TRBJ2-1 | TRBD2 | TRBV19 | once
TGTGCCAGCAGCTGGGGGGGCCCCACAGATACGCAGTATTTT | CASSWGGPTDTQYF | TRBJ2-3 | - | TRBV7-2 | -
TGTGCCAGTAGCCAACAGGGGGCGGTCAATCAGCCCCAGCATTTT | CASSQQGAVNQPQHF | TRBJ1-5 | TRBD1 | TRBV19 | -
TGTGCCAGCAGTGAAGCCTTCAGGGATGGAAACACCATATATTTT | CASSEAFRDGNTIYF | TRBJ1-3 | - | TRBV6-1 | -
TGTGCCAGCTCCCCCGAGTCTGGAAACACCATATATTTT | CASSPESGNTIYF | TRBJ1-3 | - | TRBV18 | few
TGTGCCAGCAGTTCCCTAAAGGAAACCTCCTACGAGCAGTACTTC | CASSSLKETSYEQYF | TRBJ2-7 | - | TRBV6-5 | -